Listed below are T cell receptor beta chains from one sample, sequenced in a study of blood T cell repertoires in COVID-19. Generated by immunoSEQ multiplex PCR, the TCRdb table keeps only in-frame clones and is missing some. The table records approximately 230,000 clones, around 86% of them present only once. The sequenced sample consisted of PBMCs or T cells enriched from blood (not recorded which). The receptors derive from a man in his forties or fifties who had recovered from COVID-19. CDR3s include the opening cysteine and the closing phenylalanine or tryptophan. A D gene is named only where the DNA matches it firmly. Clone size appears in some rows only: once, few, many, or a class for an expanded clone.

d_gene	j_gene	v_gene	abundance	CDR3aa	CDR3nt
TRBD2	TRBJ2-7	TRBV2	few	CASGRGTYEQYF	TGTGCCAGCGGGCGGGGGACCTACGAGCAGTACTTC
NA	TRBJ1-5	TRBV11-2	NA	CASSLDPRQNQPQHF	TGTGCCAGCAGCTTAGATCCCCGACAGAATCAGCCCCAGCATTTT
NA	TRBJ2-1	TRBV5-1	many	CASIPGPGLSSYNEQFF	TGCGCCAGCATCCCGGGACCGGGACTTAGCTCCTACAATGAGCAGTTCTTC
TRBD1	TRBJ2-3	TRBV5-1	NA	CASSPRTGADTQYF	TGCGCCAGCAGCCCTCGGACAGGGGCAGATACGCAGTATTTT
NA	TRBJ1-6	TRBV29-1	NA	CSVARTENSPLHF	TGCAGCGTTGCTCGGACAGAGAATTCACCCCTCCACTTT
TRBD1	TRBJ2-7	TRBV6-6	NA	CASSYPTGGHEQYF	TGTGCCAGCAGTTACCCCACAGGGGGCCACGAGCAGTACTTC
NA	TRBJ2-5	TRBV10-2	NA	CASSEQQETQYF	TGCGCCAGCAGTGAACAGCAAGAGACCCAGTACTTC
TRBD2	TRBJ2-1	TRBV3-1/TRBV3-2	NA	CASSQVELAVFNEQFF	TGTGCCAGCAGCCAAGTTGAGCTAGCGGTCTTTAATGAGCAGTTCTTC
TRBD1	TRBJ1-5	TRBV20-1	NA	CSASGTGDKPQHF	TGCAGTGCTAGTGGGACAGGGGACAAGCCCCAGCATTTT
TRBD1	TRBJ2-1	TRBV18	NA	CASSPIGQGEASEQFF	TGTGCCAGCTCCCCAATCGGACAGGGGGAAGCGAGTGAGCAGTTCTTC